This TCR beta chain was sequenced during a study of T-cell reconstitution after alpha-beta-depleted transplantation in children. Preparation of the TCRbeta library was carried out with unique molecular identifiers. In TCRdb, the PCR reads were re-called with MiXCR into one record per CDR3 protein. Of more than 400,000 distinct CDR3 sequences listed, more than 9.5% were seen once; the top ten hold around 13%. The CDR3 loop spans 16 amino acids. The germline CDR1 and CDR2 sequences are SGHDT and YYEEEE. Trimming took off 0 bases at V and 4 bases at J, with 14 bases between the two ends. The clonotype originates from a female patient aged 2-9 years who had a stem cell transplant for aplastic anemia, so the T cells may come from the graft donor. The chain recombines TRBV5-6 with TRBJ2-1; unclear D gene. The sequences come from PBMCs, mostly from graft donor cells, collected 180 days after TCRalphabeta/CD19-depleted stem cell transplant. DNA for the CDR3: TGTGCCAGCAGCTTGGATCCGACCCCCAATTACAATGAGCAGTTCTTC. This encodes CASSLDPTPNYNEQFF.